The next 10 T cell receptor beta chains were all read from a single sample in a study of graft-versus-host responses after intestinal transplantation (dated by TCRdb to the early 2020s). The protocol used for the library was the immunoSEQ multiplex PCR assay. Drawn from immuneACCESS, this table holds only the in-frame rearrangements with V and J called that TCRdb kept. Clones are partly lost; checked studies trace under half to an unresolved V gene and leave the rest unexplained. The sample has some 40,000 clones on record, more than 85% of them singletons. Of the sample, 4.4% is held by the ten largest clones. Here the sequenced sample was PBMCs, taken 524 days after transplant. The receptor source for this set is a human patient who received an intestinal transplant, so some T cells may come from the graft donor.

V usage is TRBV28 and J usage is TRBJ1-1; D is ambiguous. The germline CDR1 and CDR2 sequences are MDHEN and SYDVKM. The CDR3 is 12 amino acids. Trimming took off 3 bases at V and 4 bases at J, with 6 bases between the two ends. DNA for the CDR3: TGTGCCAGCAGTTTCTTGAGCACTGAAGCTTTCTTT. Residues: CASSFLSTEAFF. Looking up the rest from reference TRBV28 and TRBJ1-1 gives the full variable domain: DVKVTQSSRYLVKRTGEKVFLECVQDMDHENMFWYRQDPGLGLRLIYFSYDVKMKEKGDIPEGYSVSREKKERFSLILESASTNQTSMYLCASSFLSTEAFFGQGTRLTVV.

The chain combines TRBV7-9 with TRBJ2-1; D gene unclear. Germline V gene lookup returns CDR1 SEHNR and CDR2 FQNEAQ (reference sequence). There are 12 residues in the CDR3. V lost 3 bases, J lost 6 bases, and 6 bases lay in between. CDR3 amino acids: CASSFSSNEQFF. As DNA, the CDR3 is TGTGCCAGCAGCTTTTCGTCCAATGAGCAGTTCTTC.

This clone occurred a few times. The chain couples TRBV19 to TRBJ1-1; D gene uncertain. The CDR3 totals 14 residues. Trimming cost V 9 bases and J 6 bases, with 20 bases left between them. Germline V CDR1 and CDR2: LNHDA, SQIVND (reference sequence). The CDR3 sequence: CASRIPGVNAEAFF. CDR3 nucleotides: TGTGCCAGCAGGATTCCAGGTGTTAACGCTGAAGCTTTCTTT.

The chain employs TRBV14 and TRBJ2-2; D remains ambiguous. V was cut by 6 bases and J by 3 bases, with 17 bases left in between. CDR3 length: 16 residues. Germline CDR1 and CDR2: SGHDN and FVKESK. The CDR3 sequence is CASSEPGPHHTGELFF. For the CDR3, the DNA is TGTGCCAGCAGTGAACCGGGCCCCCATCACACCGGGGAGCTGTTTTTT. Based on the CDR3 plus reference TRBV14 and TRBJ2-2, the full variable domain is EAGVTQFPSHSVIEKGQTVTLRCDPISGHDNLYWYRRVMGKEIKFLLHFVKESKQDESGMPNNRFLAERTGGTYSTLKVQPAELEDSGVYFCASSEPGPHHTGELFFGEGSRLTVL.

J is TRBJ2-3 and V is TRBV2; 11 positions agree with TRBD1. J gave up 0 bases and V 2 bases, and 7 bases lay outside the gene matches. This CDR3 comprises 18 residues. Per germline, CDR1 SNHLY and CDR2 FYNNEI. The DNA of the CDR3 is TGTGCCAGCAGTGAAAGGGGGGACAGGGGGACCAGCACAGATACGCAGTATTTT. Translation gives CASSERGDRGTSTDTQYF.

CDR3 nucleotide sequence: TGTGCCAGCAGTGCCTACAATGAGCAGTTCTTC. As protein: CASSAYNEQFF. V gene TRBV25-1 combines with J gene TRBJ2-1; no definite D call. The CDR3 sequence is 11 residues long. Germline loops: CDR1 MGHDK, CDR2 SYGVNS. The V end was cut by 4 bases, the J end by 2 bases, with 0 bases between.

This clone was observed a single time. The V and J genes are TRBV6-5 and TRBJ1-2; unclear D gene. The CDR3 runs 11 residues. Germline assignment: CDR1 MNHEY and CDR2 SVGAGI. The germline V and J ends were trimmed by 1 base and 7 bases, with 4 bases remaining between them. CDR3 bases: TGTGCCAGCAGTTACTGGGGTGGCTACACCTTC. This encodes CASSYWGGYTF.

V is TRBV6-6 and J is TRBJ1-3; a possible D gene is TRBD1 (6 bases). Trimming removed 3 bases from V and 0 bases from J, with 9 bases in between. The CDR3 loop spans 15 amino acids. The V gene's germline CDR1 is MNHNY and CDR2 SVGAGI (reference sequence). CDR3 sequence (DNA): TGTGCCAGCAGTTATCCCAGGGGCTCTGGAAACACCATATATTTT. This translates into CASSYPRGSGNTIYF.

CDR3 amino acids: CASSLGGRSYEQYF. As DNA, the CDR3 is TGTGCCAGCAGTCTGGGGGGCAGGTCCTACGAGCAGTACTTC. This rearrangement joins TRBV28 to TRBJ2-7, with D perhaps TRBD1 or TRBD2 (6 bases each). CDR3 length equals 14 residues. CDR1 and CDR2 from the germline V gene are MDHEN and SYDVKM. V was pared by 5 bases and J by 1 base, with 12 bases between.

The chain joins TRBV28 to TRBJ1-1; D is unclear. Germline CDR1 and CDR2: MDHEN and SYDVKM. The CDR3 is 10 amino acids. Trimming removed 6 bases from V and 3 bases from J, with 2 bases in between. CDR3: CASRDTEAFF. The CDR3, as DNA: TGTGCCAGCAGAGACACTGAAGCTTTCTTT.